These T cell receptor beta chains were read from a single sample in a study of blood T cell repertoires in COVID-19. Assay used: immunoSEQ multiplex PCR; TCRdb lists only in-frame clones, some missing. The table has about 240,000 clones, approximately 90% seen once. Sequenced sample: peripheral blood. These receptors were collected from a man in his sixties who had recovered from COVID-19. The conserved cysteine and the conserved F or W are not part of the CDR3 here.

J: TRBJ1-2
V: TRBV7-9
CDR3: ASSLVPLRDITYGYT

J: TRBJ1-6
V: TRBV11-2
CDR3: ASSFRDSNNSPLH

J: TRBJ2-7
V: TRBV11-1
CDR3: ASSSPGPVGGEQY

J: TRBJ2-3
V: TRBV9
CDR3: ASSSVGSTDTQY

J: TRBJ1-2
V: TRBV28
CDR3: ASKLTGSYGYT

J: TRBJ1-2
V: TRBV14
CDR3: ASSGTGFGYT

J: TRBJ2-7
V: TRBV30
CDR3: AWSPGQDHPDEQY

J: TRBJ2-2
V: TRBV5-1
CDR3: ASSLGQIAPGELF

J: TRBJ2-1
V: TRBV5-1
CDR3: ASSPSGGRSAEQF

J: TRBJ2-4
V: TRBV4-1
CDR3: ASSQVEISESYLAKNIQY

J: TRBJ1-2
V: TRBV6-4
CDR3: ASSETGAYGYT

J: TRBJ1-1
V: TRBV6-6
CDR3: ASSYGDRPPGSEAF

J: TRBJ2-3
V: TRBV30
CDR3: AWSVRTTDTQY